The 11 T cell receptor beta chains in this list originate from one sample, sequenced in a study of cytotoxic CD8 clonotypes in ibrutinib-treated CLL. The assay was immunoSEQ multiplex PCR, and TCRdb's table has in-frame clones only and misses some. Here the sample spans about 21,000 clones, approximately 69% being singletons. Specimen: PBMCs, collected before ibrutinib treatment. Source of these receptors: a human donor with chronic lymphocytic leukemia.

This clone was seen once. The chain joins TRBV7-2 to TRBJ2-3, with a possible D match to TRBD1 (6 bases). Deletions cut 0 bases from V and 1 base from J, with 17 bases between. The CDR3 has 18 amino acids. Germline loops: CDR1 SGHTA, CDR2 FQGNSA. The CDR3 coding sequence is TGTGCCAGCAGCTTAGCTCAGTGGGGGCAGGTACGCACAGATACGCAGTATTTT. Translated, it gives CASSLAQWGQVRTDTQYF.

The gene calls are TRBV27 and TRBJ2-3, with D possibly being TRBD1 (6 bases). The CDR3 covers 14 residues. V lost 2 bases and J 1 base, leaving 7 bases between the germline ends. Germline V gives CDR1 MNHEY, CDR2 SMNVEV (reference sequence). The CDR3 nucleotides read TGTGCCAGCAGTTTACGACAGGGCACAGATACGCAGTATTTT. Translated, it gives CASSLRQGTDTQYF.

Note on this clone: The same CDR3 arises from other DNA sequences in this sample as well. This chain joins TRBV2 and TRBJ2-1, with D tentatively TRBD2 (5 bases). CDR3 size: 14 residues. V was trimmed by 0 bases and J by 6 bases, leaving 9 bases between them. The germline V gene has CDR1 SNHLY and CDR2 FYNNEI. CDR3 in amino acids: CASSEAWAGNEQFF. The CDR3 DNA is TGTGCCAGCAGTGAAGCTTGGGCGGGCAATGAGCAGTTCTTC. The complete variable domain, with remaining parts taken from reference TRBV2 and TRBJ2-1, reads EPEVTQTPSHQVTQMGQEVILRCVPISNHLYFYWYRQILGQKVEFLVSFYNNEISEKSEIFDDQFSVERPDGSNFTLKIRSTKLEDSAMYFCASSEAWAGNEQFFGPGTRLTVL.

The chain links TRBV6-6 to TRBJ2-2, with D possibly being TRBD2 (5 bases). Germline CDR1 reads MNHNY; CDR2 reads SVGAGI (reference sequence). The CDR3 runs 16 residues. V was clipped by 5 bases and J by 4 bases, with 17 bases between them. CDR3 sequence reads: CASSTPRARSTGELFF. The CDR3 region has the DNA TGTGCCAGCAGTACCCCGCGGGCTCGAAGCACCGGGGAGCTGTTTTTT.

This clone was recorded once. In DNA form, the CDR3 reads TGTGCCAGCAGTTTACTCCCTCGGACCCCAACTAATGAAAAACTGTTTTTT. Translated, it gives CASSLLPRTPTNEKLFF. V is TRBV28 and J is TRBJ1-4; D is ambiguous. V was pared by 2 bases and J by 0 bases, with 13 bases between. In germline, CDR1 is MDHEN, CDR2 SYDVKM. The CDR3 loop spans 17 amino acids.

J is TRBJ2-7 and V is TRBV25-1; possibly TRBD1 for D (5 bases). The germline V gene encodes CDR1 MGHDK and CDR2 SYGVNS. Trimming took off 2 bases at V and 1 base at J, with 12 bases between the two ends. The CDR3 runs to 15 residues. CDR3 DNA: TGTGCCAGCAGTGAACAGGGCCTACGATCCTACGAGCAGTACTTC. It translates to CASSEQGLRSYEQYF.

The gene calls are TRBV5-1 and TRBJ2-3; D ambiguous. Germline assignment: CDR1 SGHRS and CDR2 YFSETQ. The CDR3 consists of 11 residues. Trimming removed 4 bases at V and 3 bases at J, with 3 bases between. CDR3 sequence (DNA): TGCGCCAGCAGCCGGACAGATACGCAGTATTTT. Amino acids: CASSRTDTQYF.

The V call is TRBV11-1, the J call TRBJ2-7; D call uncertain. CDR3 length: 14 amino acids. From germline, CDR1 is SGHAT and CDR2 FQDESV (reference sequence). V was cut by 1 base and J by 3 bases, with 10 bases left in between. CDR3 in DNA: TGTGCCAGCAGCTTAGAGGGTGGGATCTACGAGCAGTACTTC. This gives the protein CASSLEGGIYEQYF.

This rearrangement joins TRBV10-3 to TRBJ2-5; 9 bases match TRBD1. CDR1 is ENHRY, CDR2 SYGVKD, per germline. Losses at the gene ends were 5 bases for V and 5 bases for J; bases not matched to a gene: 6. This CDR3 spans 14 amino acids. This chain's CDR3 is CAISSGTGIETQYF. CDR3 DNA: TGTGCCATCAGTTCCGGGACAGGGATCGAGACCCAGTACTTC.

V usage is TRBV5-1 and J usage is TRBJ2-3; 10 nucleotides match TRBD1. Germline CDR1 is SGHRS and CDR2 is YFSETQ. The CDR3 is made up of 18 amino acids. The junction had 7 bases not matched to a gene; V was cut back by 0 bases and J by 0 bases. DNA of the CDR3: TGCGCCAGCAGCTTGGGGACAGGGGGGCTAATTAGCACAGATACGCAGTATTTT. Translated: CASSLGTGGLISTDTQYF.

The CDR3 region has the DNA TGTGCCAGCTCACCAACAGCGGGAGGGCCGGTCGAGCAGTTCTTC. Its translation: CASSPTAGGPVEQFF. V is TRBV18 and J is TRBJ2-1; 10 bases line up with TRBD2. Trimming removed 2 bases from V and 10 bases from J; junction bases left unmatched: 8. The CDR3 loop spans 15 amino acids. Per germline, CDR1 KGHSH and CDR2 LQKENI.